This TCR beta chain was identified during a study of blood T cell repertoires in COVID-19. At the level of the study: Samples representing acute and convalescent COVID-19 were sourced from the United States, Italy and Spain. The cDNA or gDNA used as material had been derived from T cells, B-cell-depleted T cells, or PBMCs.

This clone appeared a few times. The CDR3 loop spans 15 amino acids. V was cut by 4 bases and J by 3 bases, with 15 bases left in between. Germline V gene lookup returns CDR1 LNHNV and CDR2 YYDKDF (reference sequence). In the original processing: Amplified reference gene primers provided the basis for estimating nucleated cell counts. Here immunoSEQ multiplex PCR was the method, and the copy in TCRdb shows in-frame clones only, minus some. For V, J and clone size, that table is used; D and trimming come from the DNA. The sample lists approximately 290,000 clones, about 89% occurring once. The TCR sequence derives from a man aged 25 to 40 with acute or convalescent COVID-19. The sample was peripheral blood. The chain joins TRBV15 to TRBJ1-1; tentatively, D is TRBD1 (5 bases). As DNA, the CDR3 is TGTGCCACCAGCAAAACCAAGCAGGGCTACACTGAAGCTTTCTTT. Translation: CATSKTKQGYTEAFF.